The clone carrying this TCR beta chain was detected ten times or more. No antigen is known for it. Each CDR3 protein is one row after TCRdb ran MiXCR on the reads. Of about 250,000 distinct CDR3 sequences in the sample, about 5.9% were seen once. This entry belongs to a study of T cell repertoires in cytomegalovirus infection. Background on the study: Indications came from public TCR beta signatures; they pointed to CMV infection and to a matching HLA type.

Study-wide points: The study found HLA-C-restricted CMV-specific TCR beta clonotypes dominating the ex vivo response. Pooled public TCR beta family frequency picked out CMV carriers with the relevant HLA.

V lost 0 bases to trimming and J lost 1 base, with 11 bases between them. This CDR3 region has 16 residues. Germline CDR1 is SGHVS and CDR2 is FNYEAQ. The source of this sequence is a human donor in good health (CMV status not recorded). Some clones in this sample may be carry-over from other donors' samples. The chain has TRBV7-6 and TRBJ2-3, with unresolved D. The sample comprised PBMCs. The CDR3 DNA is TGTGCCAGCAGCTTAGCGCACAGCGCGGGCACAGATACGCAGTATTTT. It codes for CASSLAHSAGTDTQYF. The variable domain in full, completed from reference TRBV7-6 and TRBJ2-3, reads GAGVSQSPRYKVTKRGQDVALRCDPISGHVSLYWYRQALGQGPEFLTYFNYEAQQDKSGLPNDRFSAERPEGSISTLTIQRTEQRDSAMYRCASSLAHSAGTDTQYFGPGTRLTVL.